The T cell receptor beta chain described here comes from a study of blood T cells in healthy people across ages. About this clonotype: Its antigen is still unknown.

A sample-barcoded 5' primer and a J-beta primer mix were used in a second PCR of about 7 to 12 cycles. Every cDNA molecule bore a tag from a template-switch adaptor containing 12 random nucleotides. TCRdb recomputed calls from the 5' RACE reads with MiXCR, one row per CDR3 protein. The sample yields more than 700,000 distinct CDR3 sequences, roughly 50% seen once. Germline-derived CDR1 and CDR2 are SEHNR and FQNEAQ (reference sequence). The CDR3 runs to 14 residues. V lost 2 bases and J 1 base, leaving 5 bases between the germline ends. Points from the study as a whole: Unsorted PBMCs blocked a conclusive comparison of naive and antigen-experienced cells. Roughly linearly, TCR beta diversity per million T cells fell as age increased.

The J gene is TRBJ1-4, the V gene TRBV7-9, with D uncertain. Sequencing was carried out using blood. The clonotype comes from a man older than 75 in good health. The CDR3 DNA reads TGTGCCAGCAGCTTATGGGGAACTAATGAAAAACTGTTTTTT. It is translated as CASSLWGTNEKLFF.